This TCR beta chain stems from a study of T cell clones after liver transplantation. The overall study: TCRbeta sequencing after a pre-transplant mixed lymphocyte reaction identified graft-donor-reactive clones, later tracked in post-transplant blood. Pre-transplant mixed lymphocyte reactions yielded third-party-reactive TCRbeta sequences as comparators for graft-donor-reactive sequences. Study-level results: In 5 of 8 subjects, circulating graft-donor-reactive CD4 TCRbeta sequences fell significantly after transplant.

Sequencing used immunoSEQ multiplex PCR; TCRdb keeps in-frame clones, though not all of them. The table includes 53,000 or so clones, 84% detected once. Trimming removed 1 base at V and 6 bases at J, with 10 bases between. Per germline, CDR1 SQVTM and CDR2 ANQGSEA. The CDR3 runs to 12 residues. Notes on this clone: Its antigen is not identified.

Sequenced material: CD4+ T cells from blood, taken before liver transplant. The chain uses TRBV29-1 and TRBJ2-7; no definite D call. This receptor was obtained from a human donor who received a liver transplant. CDR3 DNA: TGCAGCGTTGAAGCCACGACGAGCGAGCAGTACTTC. This translates into CSVEATTSEQYF.